Below, one TCR beta chain is given with its context. The data were obtained in a study of cytomegalovirus exposure and HLA in healthy donors. Assay: immunoSEQ multiplex PCR; the TCRdb copy retains only in-frame clones and omits some. The table shows about 130,000 clones, with around 94% occurring only once. The germline V and J ends were trimmed by 0 bases and 4 bases, with 10 bases remaining between them. Looked up from germline, CDR1 is SGHRS and CDR2 is YFSETQ. This CDR3 contains 14 residues. The TCR was taken from a woman between 18 and 29 years old in good health and CMV-seronegative. The sample comprised PBMCs. The chain links TRBV5-1 to TRBJ2-5, with a weak D call TRBD2 (7 bases). The CDR3 bases are TGCGCCAGCAGCTTGGAGGGGGGGAGAGAGACCCAGTACTTC. It codes for CASSLEGGRETQYF.